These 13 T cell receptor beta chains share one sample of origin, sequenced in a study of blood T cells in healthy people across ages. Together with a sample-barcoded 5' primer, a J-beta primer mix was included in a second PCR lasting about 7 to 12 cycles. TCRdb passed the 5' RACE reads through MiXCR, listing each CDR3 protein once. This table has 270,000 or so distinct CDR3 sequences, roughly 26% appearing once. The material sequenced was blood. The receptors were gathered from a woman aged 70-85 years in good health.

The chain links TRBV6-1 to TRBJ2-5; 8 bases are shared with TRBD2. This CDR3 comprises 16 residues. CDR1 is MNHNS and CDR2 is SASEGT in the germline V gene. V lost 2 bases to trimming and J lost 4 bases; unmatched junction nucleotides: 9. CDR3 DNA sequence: TGTGCCAGCAGTGAAAGCGGGGGAGGTGTGGGAGAGACCCAGTACTTC. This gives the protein CASSESGGGVGETQYF.

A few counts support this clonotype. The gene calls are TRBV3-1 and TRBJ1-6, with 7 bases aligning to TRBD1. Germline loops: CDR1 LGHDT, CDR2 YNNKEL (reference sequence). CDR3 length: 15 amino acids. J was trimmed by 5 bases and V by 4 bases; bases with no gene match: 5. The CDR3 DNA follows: TGTGCCAGCAGCCCATGGGACAGCAATAATTCACCCCTCCACTTT. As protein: CASSPWDSNNSPLHF.

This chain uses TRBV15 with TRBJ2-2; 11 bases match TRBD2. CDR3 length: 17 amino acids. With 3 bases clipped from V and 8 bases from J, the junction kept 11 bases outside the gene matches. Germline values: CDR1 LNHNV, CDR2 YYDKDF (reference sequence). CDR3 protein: CATSRPTSGKSGGELFF. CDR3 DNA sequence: TGTGCCACCAGCAGGCCGACTAGCGGGAAGAGTGGGGGGGAGCTGTTTTTT.

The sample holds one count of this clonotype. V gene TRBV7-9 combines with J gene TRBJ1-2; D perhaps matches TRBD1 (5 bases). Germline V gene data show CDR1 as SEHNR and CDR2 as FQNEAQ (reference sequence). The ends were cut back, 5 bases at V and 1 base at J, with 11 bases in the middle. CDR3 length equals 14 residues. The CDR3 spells CASSTQTVNYGYTF. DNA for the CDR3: TGTGCCAGCAGCACTCAGACAGTTAACTATGGCTACACCTTC. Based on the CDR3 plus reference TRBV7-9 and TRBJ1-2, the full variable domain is DTGVSQNPRHKITKRGQNVTFRCDPISEHNRLYWYRQTLGQGPEFLTYFQNEAQLEKSRLLSDRFSAERPKGSFSTLEIQRTEQGDSAMYLCASSTQTVNYGYTFGSGTRLTVV.

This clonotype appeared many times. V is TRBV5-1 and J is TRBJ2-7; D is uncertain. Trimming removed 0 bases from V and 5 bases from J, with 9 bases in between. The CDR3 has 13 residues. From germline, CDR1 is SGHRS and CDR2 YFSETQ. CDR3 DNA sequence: TGCGCCAGCAGCTTGGAAAAGACCCACGAGCAGTACTTC. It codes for CASSLEKTHEQYF.

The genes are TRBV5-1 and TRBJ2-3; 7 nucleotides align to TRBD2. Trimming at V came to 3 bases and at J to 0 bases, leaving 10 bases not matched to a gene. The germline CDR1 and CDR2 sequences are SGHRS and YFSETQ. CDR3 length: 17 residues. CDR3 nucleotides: TGCGCCAGCAGCTGGCCGACGGAAGCGGGAAGCACAGATACGCAGTATTTT. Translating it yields CASSWPTEAGSTDTQYF.

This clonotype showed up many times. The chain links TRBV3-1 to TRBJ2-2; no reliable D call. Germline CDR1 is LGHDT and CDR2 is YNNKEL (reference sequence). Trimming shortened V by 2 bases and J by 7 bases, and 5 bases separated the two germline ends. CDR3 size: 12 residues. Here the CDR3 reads CASSQRVGELFF. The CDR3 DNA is TGTGCCAGCAGCCAAAGGGTCGGGGAGCTGTTTTTT.

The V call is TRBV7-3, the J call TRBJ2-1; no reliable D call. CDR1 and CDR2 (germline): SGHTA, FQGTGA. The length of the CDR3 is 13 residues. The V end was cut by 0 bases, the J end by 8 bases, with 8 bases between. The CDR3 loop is CASSLTPGYEQFF. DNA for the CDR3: TGTGCCAGCAGCTTAACTCCAGGATATGAGCAGTTCTTC.

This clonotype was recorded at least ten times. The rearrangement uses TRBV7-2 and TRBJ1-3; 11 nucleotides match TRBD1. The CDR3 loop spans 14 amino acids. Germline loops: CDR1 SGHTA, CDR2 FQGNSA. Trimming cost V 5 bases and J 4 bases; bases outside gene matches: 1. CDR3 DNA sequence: TGTGCCAGCAGCCGGGACAGGGGGGGAAACACCATATATTTT. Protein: CASSRDRGGNTIYF.

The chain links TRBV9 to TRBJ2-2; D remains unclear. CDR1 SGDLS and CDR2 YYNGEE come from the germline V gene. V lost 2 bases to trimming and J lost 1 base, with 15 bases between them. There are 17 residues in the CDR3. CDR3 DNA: TGTGCCAGCAGCGTGGTACCCGGGTCCTTGAACACCGGGGAGCTGTTTTTT. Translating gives CASSVVPGSLNTGELFF.

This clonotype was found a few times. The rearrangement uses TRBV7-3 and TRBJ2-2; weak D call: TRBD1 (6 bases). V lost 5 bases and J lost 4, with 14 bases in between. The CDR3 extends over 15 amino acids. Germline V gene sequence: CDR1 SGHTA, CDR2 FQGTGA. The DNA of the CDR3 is TGTGCCAGCAGCCTGGGCGCACAGGGCACCGGGGAGCTGTTTTTT. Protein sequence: CASSLGAQGTGELFF.

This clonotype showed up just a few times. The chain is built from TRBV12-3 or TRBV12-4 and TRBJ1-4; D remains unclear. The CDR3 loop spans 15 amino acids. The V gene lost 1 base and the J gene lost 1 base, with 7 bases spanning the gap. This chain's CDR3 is CASSLGVGTNEKLFF. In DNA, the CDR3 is TGTGCCAGCAGTTTAGGGGTGGGAACTAATGAAAAACTGTTTTTT.

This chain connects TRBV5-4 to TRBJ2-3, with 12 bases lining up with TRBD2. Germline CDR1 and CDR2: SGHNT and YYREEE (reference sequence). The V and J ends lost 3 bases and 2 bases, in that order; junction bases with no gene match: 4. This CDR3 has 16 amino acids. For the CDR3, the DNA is TGTGCCAGCAGCTCCGGACTAGCGGGACTCACAGATACGCAGTATTTT. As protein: CASSSGLAGLTDTQYF. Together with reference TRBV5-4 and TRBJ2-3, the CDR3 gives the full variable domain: ETGVTQSPTHLIKTRGQQVTLRCSSQSGHNTVSWYQQALGQGPQFIFQYYREEENGRGNFPPRFSGLQFPNYSSELNVNALELDDSALYLCASSSGLAGLTDTQYFGPGTRLTVL.